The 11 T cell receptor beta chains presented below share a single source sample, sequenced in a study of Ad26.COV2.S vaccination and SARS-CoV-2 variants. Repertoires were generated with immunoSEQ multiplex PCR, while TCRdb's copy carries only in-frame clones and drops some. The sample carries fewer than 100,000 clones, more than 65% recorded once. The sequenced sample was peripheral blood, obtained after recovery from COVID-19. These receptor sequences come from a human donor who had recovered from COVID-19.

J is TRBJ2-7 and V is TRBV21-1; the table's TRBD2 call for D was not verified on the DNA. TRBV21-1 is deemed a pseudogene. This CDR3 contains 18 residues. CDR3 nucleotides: TGTGCCAGCAGCAAGCGTATGTTTGGACTAGCGGTTTTCTACGAGCAGTACTTC. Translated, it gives CASSKRMFGLAVFYEQYF.

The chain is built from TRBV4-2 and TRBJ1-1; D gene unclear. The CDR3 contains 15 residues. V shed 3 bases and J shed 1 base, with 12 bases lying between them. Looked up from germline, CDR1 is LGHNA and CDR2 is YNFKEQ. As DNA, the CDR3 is TGTGCCAGCAGCCAGGGTTTCACAGAGAACACTGAAGCTTTCTTT. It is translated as CASSQGFTENTEAFF.

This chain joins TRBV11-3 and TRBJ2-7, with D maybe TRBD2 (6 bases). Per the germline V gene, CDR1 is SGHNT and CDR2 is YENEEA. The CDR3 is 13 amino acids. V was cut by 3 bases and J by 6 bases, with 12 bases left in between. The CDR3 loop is CASSFGSSSEQYF. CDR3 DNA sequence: TGTGCCAGCAGCTTCGGGAGCAGCTCCGAGCAGTACTTC.

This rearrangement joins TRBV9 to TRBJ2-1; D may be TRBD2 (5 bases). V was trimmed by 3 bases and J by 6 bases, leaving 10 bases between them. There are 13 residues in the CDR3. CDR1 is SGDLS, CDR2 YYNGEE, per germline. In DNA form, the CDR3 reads TGTGCCAGCAGCGAAACTAGGACCAATGAGCAGTTCTTC. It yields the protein CASSETRTNEQFF.

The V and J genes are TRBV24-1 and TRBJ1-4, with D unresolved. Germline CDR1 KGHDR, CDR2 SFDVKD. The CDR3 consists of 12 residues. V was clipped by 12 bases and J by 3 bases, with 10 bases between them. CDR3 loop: CAVGKANEKLFF. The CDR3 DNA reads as TGTGCCGTCGGTAAGGCTAATGAAAAACTGTTTTTT.

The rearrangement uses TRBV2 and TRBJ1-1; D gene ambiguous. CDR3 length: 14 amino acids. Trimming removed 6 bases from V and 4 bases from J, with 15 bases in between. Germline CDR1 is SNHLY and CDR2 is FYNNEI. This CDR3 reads CASSPRLLGTEAFF. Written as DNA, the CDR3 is TGTGCCAGCAGCCCACGGCTGTTGGGCACTGAAGCTTTCTTT.

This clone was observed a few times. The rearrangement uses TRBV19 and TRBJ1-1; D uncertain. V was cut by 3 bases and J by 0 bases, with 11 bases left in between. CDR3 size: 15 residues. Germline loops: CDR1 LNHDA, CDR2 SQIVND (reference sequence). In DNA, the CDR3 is TGTGCCAGTAGTATGTCAGGCAACCTGAACACTGAAGCTTTCTTT. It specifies CASSMSGNLNTEAFF.

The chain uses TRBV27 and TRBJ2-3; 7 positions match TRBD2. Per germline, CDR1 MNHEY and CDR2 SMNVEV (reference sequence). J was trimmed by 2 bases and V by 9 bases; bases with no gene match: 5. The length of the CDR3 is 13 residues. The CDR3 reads CASGLGHTDTQYF. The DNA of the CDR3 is TGTGCCAGTGGACTAGGACACACAGATACGCAGTATTTT.

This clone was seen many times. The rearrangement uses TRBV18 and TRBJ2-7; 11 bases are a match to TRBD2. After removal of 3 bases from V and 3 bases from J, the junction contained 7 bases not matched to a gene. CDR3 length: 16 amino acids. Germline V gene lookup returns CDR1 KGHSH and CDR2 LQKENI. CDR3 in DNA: TGTGCCAGCTCACCCATTAGCGGGAGGGCCGGCTACGAGCAGTACTTC. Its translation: CASSPISGRAGYEQYF.

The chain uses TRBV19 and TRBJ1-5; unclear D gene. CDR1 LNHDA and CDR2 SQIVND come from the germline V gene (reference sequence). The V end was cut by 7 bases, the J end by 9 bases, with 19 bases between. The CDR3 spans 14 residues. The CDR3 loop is CASTAPGSVRPQHF. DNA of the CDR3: TGTGCCAGTACGGCGCCGGGTTCCGTCCGGCCCCAGCATTTT.

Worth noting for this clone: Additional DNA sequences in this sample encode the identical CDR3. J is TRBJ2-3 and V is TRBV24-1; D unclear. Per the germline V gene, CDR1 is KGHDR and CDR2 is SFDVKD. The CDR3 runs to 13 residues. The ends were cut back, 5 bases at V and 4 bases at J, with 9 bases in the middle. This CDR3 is CATSGTNSDTQYF. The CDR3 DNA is TGTGCCACCAGTGGCACTAACTCAGATACGCAGTATTTT.